The clone carrying this T cell receptor (beta chain) was detected only a few times. Its cognate antigen is unknown. These data are taken from a study of CD8 T cells in ankylosing spondylitis. Study results and caveats: Earlier studies detected some motif variants in reactive arthritis synovial fluid and blood. Clones linked to disease, bearing a CD8+ phenotype, were relatively rare in peripheral blood. Roughly eight highly homologous variants made up a TCR beta motif that seemed to typify ankylosing spondylitis blood. Enrichment of disease-linked clones was reportedly significant in matched ankylosing spondylitis synovial fluid.

The TCR beta libraries were generated through quantitative 5'-RACE incorporating molecular barcodes. TCRdb reprocessed the 5' RACE reads with MiXCR, giving one entry per CDR3 protein. The data contain about 750,000 distinct CDR3 sequences, under 20% of them seen just once; the ten biggest clones take up about 19%. V was cut by 1 base and J by 3 bases, with 10 bases left in between. Germline assignment: CDR1 SNHLY and CDR2 FYNNEI. This CDR3 has 14 amino acids. The source is a male donor with ankylosing spondylitis. V and J are TRBV2 and TRBJ2-7, with unresolved D. The sequencing input was blood, either unsorted or a sorted T cell fraction (not recorded which). The CDR3 spells CASSEDLPNYEQYF. The CDR3 DNA reads TGTGCCAGCAGTGAAGATTTGCCGAACTACGAGCAGTACTTC. The entire variable domain, with the rest obtained from reference TRBV2 and TRBJ2-7, is as follows: EPEVTQTPSHQVTQMGQEVILRCVPISNHLYFYWYRQILGQKVEFLVSFYNNEISEKSEIFDDQFSVERPDGSNFTLKIRSTKLEDSAMYFCASSEDLPNYEQYFGPGTRLTVT.